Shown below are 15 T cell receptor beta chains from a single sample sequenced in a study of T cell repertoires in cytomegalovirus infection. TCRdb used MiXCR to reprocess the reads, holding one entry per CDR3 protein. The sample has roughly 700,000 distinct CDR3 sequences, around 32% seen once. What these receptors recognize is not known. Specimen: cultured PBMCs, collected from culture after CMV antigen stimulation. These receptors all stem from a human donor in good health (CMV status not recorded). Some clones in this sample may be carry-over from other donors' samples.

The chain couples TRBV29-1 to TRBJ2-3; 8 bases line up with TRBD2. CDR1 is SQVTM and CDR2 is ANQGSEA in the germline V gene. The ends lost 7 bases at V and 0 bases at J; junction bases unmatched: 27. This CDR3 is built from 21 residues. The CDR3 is CSAMGVGGGLGSPGSTDTQYF. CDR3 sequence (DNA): TGCAGCGCCATGGGGGTCGGGGGGGGCCTCGGGAGTCCCGGTAGCACAGATACGCAGTATTTT.

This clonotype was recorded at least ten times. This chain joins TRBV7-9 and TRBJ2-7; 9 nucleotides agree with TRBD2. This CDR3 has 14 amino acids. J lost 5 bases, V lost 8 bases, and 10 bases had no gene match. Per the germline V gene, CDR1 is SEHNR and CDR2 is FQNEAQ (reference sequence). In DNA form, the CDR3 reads TGTGCCAGCGGCCCGCCTAGCGGGGTTCACGAGCAGTACTTC. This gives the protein CASGPPSGVHEQYF.

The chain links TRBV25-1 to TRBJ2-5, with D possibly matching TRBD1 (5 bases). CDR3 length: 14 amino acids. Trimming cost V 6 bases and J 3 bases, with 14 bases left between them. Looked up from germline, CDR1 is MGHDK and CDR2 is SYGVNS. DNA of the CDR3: TGTGCCAGCAGCCCCCCAGCAGGGAAAGAGACCCAGTACTTC. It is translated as CASSPPAGKETQYF.

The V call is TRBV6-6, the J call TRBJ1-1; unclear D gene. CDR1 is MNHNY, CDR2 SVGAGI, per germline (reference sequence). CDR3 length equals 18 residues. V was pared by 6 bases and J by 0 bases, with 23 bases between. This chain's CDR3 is CASRLRGVSSFMNTEAFF. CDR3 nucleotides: TGTGCCAGCAGACTACGTGGGGTAAGCAGCTTCATGAACACTGAAGCTTTCTTT.

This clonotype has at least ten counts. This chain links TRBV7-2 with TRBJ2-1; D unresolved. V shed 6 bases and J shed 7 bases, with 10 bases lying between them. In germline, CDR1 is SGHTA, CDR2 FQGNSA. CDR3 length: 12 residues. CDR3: CASRVASNEQFF. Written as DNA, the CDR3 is TGTGCCAGCAGAGTTGCGTCGAATGAGCAGTTCTTC.

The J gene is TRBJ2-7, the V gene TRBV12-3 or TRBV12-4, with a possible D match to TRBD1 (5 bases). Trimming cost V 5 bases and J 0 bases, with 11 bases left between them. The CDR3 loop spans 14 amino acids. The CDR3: CASSLQASSYEQYF. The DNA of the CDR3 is TGTGCCAGCAGTCTACAGGCGAGCTCCTACGAGCAGTACTTC.

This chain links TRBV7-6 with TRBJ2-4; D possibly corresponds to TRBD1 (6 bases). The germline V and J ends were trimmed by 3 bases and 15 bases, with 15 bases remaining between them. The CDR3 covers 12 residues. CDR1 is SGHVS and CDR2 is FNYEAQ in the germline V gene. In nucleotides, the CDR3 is TGTGCCAGCAGCTTGAGTGGCGAGACAGGGTACTTC. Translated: CASSLSGETGYF.

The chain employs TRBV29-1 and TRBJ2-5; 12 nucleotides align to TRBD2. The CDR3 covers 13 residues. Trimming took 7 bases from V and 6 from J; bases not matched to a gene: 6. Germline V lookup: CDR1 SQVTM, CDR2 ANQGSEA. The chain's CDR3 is CSASLAGGQTQYF. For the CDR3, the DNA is TGCAGCGCCTCACTAGCGGGAGGACAGACCCAGTACTTC.

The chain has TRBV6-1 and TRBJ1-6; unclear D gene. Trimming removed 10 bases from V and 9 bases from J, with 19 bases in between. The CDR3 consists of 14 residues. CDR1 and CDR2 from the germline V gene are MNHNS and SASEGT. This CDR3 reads CATAVRGVSSPLHF. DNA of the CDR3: TGTGCCACCGCGGTGCGGGGAGTAAGTTCACCCCTCCACTTT.

The CDR3 reads CASSITGPYEQYF. The CDR3 DNA reads as TGTGCCAGCAGCATCACGGGACCTTACGAGCAGTACTTC. This chain uses TRBV7-4 with TRBJ2-7; either TRBD1 or TRBD2 may fit D (5 bases each). There are 13 residues in the CDR3. The germline V gene has CDR1 SGHVT and CDR2 SQSDAQ. Trimming left V 5 bases short and J 4 bases short, with 12 bases between. Full variable domain (remainder filled in from reference TRBV7-4 and TRBJ2-7): GAGVSQSPRYKVAKRGRDVALRCDSISGHVTLYWYRQTLGQGSEVLTYSQSDAQRDKSGRPSGRFSAERPERSVSTLKIQRTEQGDSAVYLCASSITGPYEQYFGPGTRLTVT.

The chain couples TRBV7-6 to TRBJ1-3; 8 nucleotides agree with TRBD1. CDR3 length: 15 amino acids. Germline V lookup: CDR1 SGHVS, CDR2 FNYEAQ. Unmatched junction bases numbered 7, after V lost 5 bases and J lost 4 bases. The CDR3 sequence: CASSPGTGRGNTIYF. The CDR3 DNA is TGTGCCAGCAGCCCCGGGACAGGACGGGGAAACACCATATATTTT.

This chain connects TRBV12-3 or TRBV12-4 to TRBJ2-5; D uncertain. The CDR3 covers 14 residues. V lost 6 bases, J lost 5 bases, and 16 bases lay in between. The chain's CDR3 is CASSRPHSQETQYF. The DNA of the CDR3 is TGTGCCAGCAGCCGACCCCACTCCCAGGAGACCCAGTACTTC.

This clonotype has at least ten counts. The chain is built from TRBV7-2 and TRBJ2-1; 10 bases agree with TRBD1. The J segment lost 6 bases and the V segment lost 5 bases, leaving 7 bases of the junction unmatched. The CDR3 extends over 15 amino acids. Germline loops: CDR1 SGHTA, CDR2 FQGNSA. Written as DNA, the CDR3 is TGTGCCAGCAGCCCCGGGACAGGGGACGGCAATGAGCAGTTCTTC. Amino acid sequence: CASSPGTGDGNEQFF.

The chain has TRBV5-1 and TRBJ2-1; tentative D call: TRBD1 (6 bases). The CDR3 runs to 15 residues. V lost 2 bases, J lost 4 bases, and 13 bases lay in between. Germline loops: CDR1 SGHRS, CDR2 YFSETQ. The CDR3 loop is CASSFDRKEYNEQFF. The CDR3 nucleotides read TGCGCCAGCAGCTTTGACAGGAAAGAGTACAATGAGCAGTTCTTC.

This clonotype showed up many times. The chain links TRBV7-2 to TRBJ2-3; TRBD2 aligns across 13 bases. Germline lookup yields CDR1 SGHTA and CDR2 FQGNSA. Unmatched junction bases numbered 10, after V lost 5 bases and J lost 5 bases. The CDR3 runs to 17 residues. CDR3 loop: CASSDILAGGLVDTQYF. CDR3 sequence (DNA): TGTGCCAGCAGCGACATACTAGCGGGGGGGCTCGTAGATACGCAGTATTTT.